Sequencing of this T cell receptor (beta chain) was carried out in a study of CD8+CD57+ T cells in acquired aplastic anemia. CDR3 length: 14 amino acids. Trimming removed 6 bases from V and 3 bases from J; junction bases left unmatched: 7. Germline CDR1 and CDR2: SNHLY and FYNNEI. TCR beta VDJ combinations and CDR3 sequences were profiled from genomic DNA. TCRdb re-called the reads through MiXCR, storing one row per CDR3 protein. This table has approximately 220,000 distinct CDR3 sequences, more than 40% appearing once. As for this clonotype: The antigen remains unidentified.

Points from the study as a whole: Between patients and controls, around 30 CD8+ CDR3 sequences were found in common.

All patients picked for sequencing had shown, by flow cytometry, an expansion of CD8+CD57+ cells. Material for sequencing was sorted CD4+, CD8+, or CD8+CD57+ T cells (not recorded which) from PBMCs. The rearrangement uses TRBV2 and TRBJ2-5; 7 bases fit TRBD1. This TCR derives from a human donor with aplastic anemia. As DNA, the CDR3 is TGTGCCAGCAGCTCCCACGACAGGGAAGAGACCCAGTACTTC. It translates to CASSSHDREETQYF.